The rows below give T cell receptor beta chains drawn from one sample of a study of CD8 T cells in ankylosing spondylitis. One entry per CDR3 protein, called by TCRdb with MiXCR from the 5' RACE reads. The table includes 250,000 to 300,000 distinct CDR3 sequences, around 20% detected once. Sequenced material: blood, either unsorted or a sorted T cell fraction (not recorded which). These receptors were obtained from a male donor with ankylosing spondylitis or in good health (not recorded which). The CDR3 runs from the conserved cysteine through the conserved F or W. Fields, in order: clone size, D gene, J gene, V gene, CDR3 protein, CDR3 DNA. A D gene is named only where the DNA matches it firmly. Clone sizes are given selectively: once, few, many, or a class where the clone is expanded.

abundance: many; d_gene: TRBD2; j_gene: TRBJ2-3; v_gene: TRBV29-1; CDR3aa: CSVLREAGTDTQYF; CDR3nt: TGCAGCGTTCTACGGGAGGCAGGCACAGATACGCAGTATTTT
abundance: few; d_gene: TRBD1; j_gene: TRBJ1-2; v_gene: TRBV5-1; CDR3aa: CASSSGQGEDGYTF; CDR3nt: TGCGCCAGCAGCTCGGGACAGGGTGAGGATGGCTACACCTTC
abundance: NA; d_gene: NA; j_gene: TRBJ2-3; v_gene: TRBV5-1; CDR3aa: CASSFGSQADTQYF; CDR3nt: TGCGCCAGCAGCTTCGGATCCCAAGCAGATACGCAGTATTTT
abundance: many; d_gene: NA; j_gene: TRBJ2-4; v_gene: TRBV20-1; CDR3aa: CSARVGGNIQYF; CDR3nt: TGCAGTGCTAGAGTTGGGGGAAACATTCAGTACTTC
abundance: NA; d_gene: NA; j_gene: TRBJ1-5; v_gene: TRBV18; CDR3aa: CASSPAVGVSNQPQHF; CDR3nt: TGTGCCAGCTCACCCGCAGTGGGGGTCAGCAATCAGCCCCAGCATTTT
abundance: many; d_gene: NA; j_gene: TRBJ1-2; v_gene: TRBV10-3; CDR3aa: CAISRALVPNYGYTF; CDR3nt: TGTGCCATCAGTCGCGCTCTGGTCCCTAACTATGGCTACACCTTC
abundance: NA; d_gene: TRBD2; j_gene: TRBJ2-2; v_gene: TRBV7-9; CDR3aa: CASSFRGSGTGELFF; CDR3nt: TGTGCCAGCAGCTTTCGGGGTAGCGGGACCGGGGAGCTGTTTTTT
abundance: NA; d_gene: TRBD2; j_gene: TRBJ2-1; v_gene: TRBV9; CDR3aa: CASSLTAGGLSQQFF; CDR3nt: TGTGCCAGCAGTCTGACCGCGGGGGGCCTATCCCAGCAGTTCTTC
abundance: many; d_gene: NA; j_gene: TRBJ1-1; v_gene: TRBV9; CDR3aa: CASSLETKHF; CDR3nt: TGTGCCAGCAGCCTAGAGACAAAGCACTTT
abundance: few; d_gene: TRBD2; j_gene: TRBJ2-1; v_gene: TRBV20-1; CDR3aa: CSSSGLPNNEQFF; CDR3nt: TGCAGTTCCTCGGGACTACCTAACAATGAGCAGTTCTTC
abundance: many; d_gene: TRBD1; j_gene: TRBJ2-3; v_gene: TRBV20-1; CDR3aa: CSVTPGQDSTDTQYF; CDR3nt: TGCAGTGTTACCCCGGGACAGGACTCCACAGATACGCAGTATTTT
abundance: few; d_gene: TRBD1; j_gene: TRBJ2-2; v_gene: TRBV5-1; CDR3aa: CASSWTGEVGELFF; CDR3nt: TGCGCCAGCAGCTGGACAGGGGAGGTCGGGGAGCTGTTTTTT
abundance: NA; d_gene: TRBD2; j_gene: TRBJ2-5; v_gene: TRBV5-1; CDR3aa: CASSLGGTRLAGKETQYF; CDR3nt: TGCGCCAGCAGTTTGGGGGGCACACGACTAGCGGGTAAAGAGACCCAGTACTTC
abundance: many; d_gene: NA; j_gene: TRBJ2-3; v_gene: TRBV18; CDR3aa: CASSPPSTDTQYF; CDR3nt: TGTGCCAGCAGTCCCCCTAGCACAGATACGCAGTATTTT
abundance: NA; d_gene: NA; j_gene: TRBJ1-5; v_gene: TRBV21-1; CDR3aa: CASTNRGGRNNQPQHF; CDR3nt: TGTGCCAGCACTAATCGAGGGGGTAGAAACAATCAGCCCCAGCATTTT
abundance: few; d_gene: NA; j_gene: TRBJ2-1; v_gene: TRBV5-1; CDR3aa: CASSLVDAANEQFF; CDR3nt: TGCGCCAGCAGCTTGGTAGATGCCGCGAATGAGCAGTTCTTC
abundance: NA; d_gene: NA; j_gene: TRBJ2-3; v_gene: TRBV28; CDR3aa: CASSGGPDTQYF; CDR3nt: TGTGCCAGCAGTGGGGGTCCAGATACGCAGTATTTT
abundance: many; d_gene: NA; j_gene: TRBJ1-1; v_gene: TRBV3-1; CDR3aa: CASSQSESVRNTEAFF; CDR3nt: TGTGCCAGCAGCCAAAGTGAGTCCGTTCGGAACACTGAAGCTTTCTTT
abundance: few; d_gene: NA; j_gene: TRBJ2-5; v_gene: TRBV7-9; CDR3aa: CASSFRGVETQYF; CDR3nt: TGTGCCAGCAGCTTCAGGGGGGTAGAGACCCAGTACTTC
abundance: few; d_gene: NA; j_gene: TRBJ1-2; v_gene: TRBV10-3; CDR3aa: CAISGDANYGYTF; CDR3nt: TGTGCCATCAGCGGGGACGCAAACTATGGCTACACCTTC
abundance: few; d_gene: NA; j_gene: TRBJ1-3; v_gene: TRBV28; CDR3aa: CASSFDSSGNTIYF; CDR3nt: TGTGCCAGCAGTTTCGACAGCTCTGGAAACACCATATATTTT
abundance: NA; d_gene: TRBD1; j_gene: TRBJ1-5; v_gene: TRBV12-3/TRBV12-4; CDR3aa: CASSSARDSPQHF; CDR3nt: TGTGCCAGCAGTTCGGCCAGGGACAGTCCCCAGCATTTT
abundance: few; d_gene: NA; j_gene: TRBJ1-2; v_gene: TRBV12-3/TRBV12-4; CDR3aa: CASTTGPDYGYTF; CDR3nt: TGTGCCAGCACTACGGGCCCCGACTATGGCTACACCTTC
abundance: NA; d_gene: TRBD2; j_gene: TRBJ2-1; v_gene: TRBV7-6; CDR3aa: CASSLPLAGEQFF; CDR3nt: TGTGCCAGCAGCTTACCCCTAGCGGGGGAGCAGTTCTTC
abundance: few; d_gene: TRBD1; j_gene: TRBJ2-3; v_gene: TRBV28; CDR3aa: CASSRGDRNTDTQYF; CDR3nt: TGTGCCAGCAGTAGAGGGGACAGGAACACAGATACGCAGTATTTT
abundance: NA; d_gene: NA; j_gene: TRBJ2-1; v_gene: TRBV10-1; CDR3aa: CASGDGTTYNEQFF; CDR3nt: TGCGCCAGCGGGGACGGTACAACCTACAATGAGCAGTTCTTC
abundance: NA; d_gene: NA; j_gene: TRBJ1-1; v_gene: TRBV12-3/TRBV12-4; CDR3aa: CASRDTGNTEAFF; CDR3nt: TGTGCCAGCAGGGACACAGGGAACACTGAAGCTTTCTTT
abundance: many; d_gene: TRBD1; j_gene: TRBJ2-3; v_gene: TRBV15; CDR3aa: CATSRDQGARPDTQYF; CDR3nt: TGTGCCACCAGCAGAGATCAGGGGGCACGGCCAGATACGCAGTATTTT
abundance: NA; d_gene: NA; j_gene: TRBJ2-1; v_gene: TRBV12-3/TRBV12-4; CDR3aa: CASSWERVYNEQFF; CDR3nt: TGTGCCAGCAGTTGGGAGCGGGTTTACAATGAGCAGTTCTTC
abundance: NA; d_gene: NA; j_gene: TRBJ2-3; v_gene: TRBV7-8; CDR3aa: CASSSSGRSLSDTQYF; CDR3nt: TGTGCCAGCAGCTCGTCGGGACGGTCCTTATCAGATACGCAGTATTTT
abundance: NA; d_gene: NA; j_gene: TRBJ2-2; v_gene: TRBV9; CDR3aa: CASSVGVGAGELFF; CDR3nt: TGTGCCAGCAGCGTAGGGGTTGGCGCCGGGGAGCTGTTTTTT
abundance: NA; d_gene: TRBD1; j_gene: TRBJ1-3; v_gene: TRBV5-1; CDR3aa: CASSPVVGTGHRFSGNTIYF; CDR3nt: TGCGCCAGCAGCCCAGTTGTTGGGACAGGCCACCGGTTCTCTGGAAACACCATATATTTT
abundance: NA; d_gene: NA; j_gene: TRBJ1-5; v_gene: TRBV6-5; CDR3aa: CASSYSSDQPQHF; CDR3nt: TGTGCCAGCAGTTACTCGTCTGATCAGCCCCAGCATTTT
abundance: few; d_gene: TRBD2; j_gene: TRBJ2-1; v_gene: TRBV7-3; CDR3aa: CASSLSGTSGGEQFF; CDR3nt: TGTGCCAGCAGCTTAAGCGGGACTAGCGGGGGGGAGCAGTTCTTC
abundance: few; d_gene: TRBD1; j_gene: TRBJ1-5; v_gene: TRBV5-1; CDR3aa: CASSDRGGFNQPQHF; CDR3nt: TGCGCCAGCAGCGACAGGGGGGGGTTCAATCAGCCCCAGCATTTT
abundance: NA; d_gene: NA; j_gene: TRBJ2-1; v_gene: TRBV11-1; CDR3aa: CASSLAELYNEQFF; CDR3nt: TGTGCCAGCAGCTTAGCTGAACTCTACAATGAGCAGTTCTTC
abundance: few; d_gene: NA; j_gene: TRBJ2-2; v_gene: TRBV12-3/TRBV12-4; CDR3aa: CASSPAGPGTGELFF; CDR3nt: TGTGCCAGCAGCCCGGCGGGGCCAGGGACCGGGGAGCTGTTTTTT
abundance: few; d_gene: NA; j_gene: TRBJ1-3; v_gene: TRBV9; CDR3aa: CASSVGDSSGNTIYF; CDR3nt: TGTGCCAGCAGCGTAGGGGATAGCTCTGGAAACACCATATATTTT
abundance: many; d_gene: NA; j_gene: TRBJ2-2; v_gene: TRBV15; CDR3aa: CATSRGSETGELFF; CDR3nt: TGTGCCACCAGCAGAGGCTCGGAGACCGGGGAGCTGTTTTTT
abundance: NA; d_gene: NA; j_gene: TRBJ2-5; v_gene: TRBV7-8; CDR3aa: CASSGAQRQETQYF; CDR3nt: TGTGCCAGCAGTGGGGCCCAAAGGCAAGAGACCCAGTACTTC
abundance: NA; d_gene: TRBD1; j_gene: TRBJ2-3; v_gene: TRBV27; CDR3aa: CVSSNGQGGTDTQYF; CDR3nt: TGTGTCAGCAGTAATGGACAGGGCGGCACAGATACGCAGTATTTT
abundance: NA; d_gene: TRBD2; j_gene: TRBJ2-1; v_gene: TRBV12-3/TRBV12-4; CDR3aa: CASTRPGLARNEQFF; CDR3nt: TGTGCCAGCACCCGTCCGGGACTAGCTCGCAATGAGCAGTTCTTC
abundance: few; d_gene: NA; j_gene: TRBJ1-6; v_gene: TRBV9; CDR3aa: CASSVAAFNSPLHF; CDR3nt: TGTGCCAGCAGCGTTGCAGCATTTAATTCACCCCTCCACTTT
abundance: NA; d_gene: TRBD2; j_gene: TRBJ2-3; v_gene: TRBV12-3/TRBV12-4; CDR3aa: CASRPGTTASTDTQYF; CDR3nt: TGTGCCAGCAGACCGGGGACTACCGCTAGCACAGATACGCAGTATTTT
abundance: few; d_gene: NA; j_gene: TRBJ1-6; v_gene: TRBV6-1; CDR3aa: CASSEGSNSPLHF; CDR3nt: TGTGCCAGCAGTGAGGGCAGTAATTCACCCCTCCACTTT
abundance: NA; d_gene: TRBD1; j_gene: TRBJ2-5; v_gene: TRBV9; CDR3aa: CASSATGGWETQYF; CDR3nt: TGTGCCAGCAGCGCCACAGGGGGCTGGGAGACCCAGTACTTC
abundance: NA; d_gene: TRBD2; j_gene: TRBJ2-3; v_gene: TRBV7-2; CDR3aa: CASRASGGRTDTQYF; CDR3nt: TGTGCCAGCAGAGCTAGCGGGGGACGCACAGATACGCAGTATTTT
abundance: many; d_gene: NA; j_gene: TRBJ1-6; v_gene: TRBV10-3; CDR3aa: CATAGTDDSPLHF; CDR3nt: TGTGCCACCGCCGGGACCGATGATTCACCCCTCCACTTT
abundance: NA; d_gene: NA; j_gene: TRBJ2-3; v_gene: TRBV27; CDR3aa: CASSPASGANTQYF; CDR3nt: TGTGCCAGCAGTCCTGCCTCAGGGGCAAATACGCAGTATTTT